Below, 11 T cell receptor beta chains from the same sample are listed, as sequenced in a study of T-cell memory formation after mild COVID-19. One entry per CDR3 protein, called by TCRdb with MiXCR from the 5' RACE reads. The profile covers 550,000 to 700,000 distinct CDR3 sequences, with approximately 15% appearing a single time and approximately 8.1% taken by the ten largest. The sample taken for sequencing was PBMCs or a T cell subset sorted from them (not recorded which). The receptors stem from an adult woman who had mild COVID-19 (a few samples of this study predate the infection). Cell type and time point are not known.

The chain combines TRBV12-3 or TRBV12-4 with TRBJ2-3; D uncertain. V gave up 6 bases and J gave up 0 bases, with 13 bases separating them. The CDR3 covers 15 residues. The CDR3 loop is CASSGRPGSTDTQYF. In nucleotides, the CDR3 is TGTGCCAGCAGCGGCCGCCCGGGTAGCACAGATACGCAGTATTTT.

This chain connects TRBV6-2 or TRBV6-3 to TRBJ2-3, with 8 bases matching TRBD2. In germline, CDR1 is MNHEY, CDR2 SVGEGT. The CDR3 runs to 15 residues. The V and J ends lost 0 bases and 4 bases, in that order; junction bases with no gene match: 3. CDR3: CASSYSSSGADTQYF. The CDR3 region has the DNA TGTGCCAGCAGTTACTCGAGTAGCGGGGCAGATACGCAGTATTTT.

This sequence joins TRBV7-9 and TRBJ2-1, with 8 bases lining up with TRBD2. CDR1 SEHNR and CDR2 FQNEAQ come from the germline V gene (reference sequence). J was trimmed by 4 bases and V by 9 bases; bases with no gene match: 8. CDR3 length equals 14 residues. In nucleotides, the CDR3 is TGTGCCAGTGTCGGGGGGGTCCCTTACAATGAGCAGTTCTTC. Protein product: CASVGGVPYNEQFF.

This clonotype was counted only a few times. The chain is built from TRBV30 and TRBJ2-1, with TRBD2 matching over 9 bases. The ends lost 7 bases at V and 8 bases at J; junction bases unmatched: 12. CDR1 and CDR2 from the germline V gene are GTSNPN and SVGIG (reference sequence). This CDR3 has 14 residues. The CDR3 region has the DNA TGTGCCTCAATAGGCGGGAGGGGGGTCTATGAGCAGTTCTTC. Translating it yields CASIGGRGVYEQFF.

CDR3 DNA: TGTGCCAGCCGCCGGGACACTTCTAACTATGGCTACACCTTC. Protein product: CASRRDTSNYGYTF. The V gene is TRBV19, the J gene TRBJ1-2, with D maybe TRBD1 (6 bases). With 9 bases removed from V and 0 bases from J, the gap between germline ends came to 14 bases. Germline loops: CDR1 LNHDA, CDR2 SQIVND (reference sequence). The CDR3 runs 14 residues.

The count of this clonotype is one. This rearrangement joins TRBV5-4 to TRBJ2-5; 8 nucleotides agree with TRBD2. Germline CDR1 is SGHNT and CDR2 is YYREEE (reference sequence). The CDR3 consists of 15 residues. The V gene end was trimmed by 4 bases and the J gene end by 5 bases; junction bases not matched to a gene: 10. The CDR3 sequence is CASSVGTRGRETQYF. DNA of the CDR3: TGTGCCAGCAGCGTAGGGACTAGGGGAAGGGAGACCCAGTACTTC.

Only a few counts were recorded for this clonotype. The rearrangement uses TRBV6-6 and TRBJ2-5; D gene unclear. V was trimmed by 0 bases and J by 5 bases, leaving 10 bases between them. The CDR3 is made up of 14 amino acids. The germline V gene encodes CDR1 MNHNY and CDR2 SVGAGI (reference sequence). CDR3: CASSYSPMGETQYF. The CDR3 DNA follows: TGTGCCAGCAGTTACTCTCCAATGGGGGAGACCCAGTACTTC.

The table lists this clonotype with a few counts. The chain recombines TRBV6-5 with TRBJ1-5; 11 positions agree with TRBD1. V gave up 6 bases and J gave up 6 bases; unmatched junction bases: 7. The CDR3 has 15 amino acids. Looked up from germline, CDR1 is MNHEY and CDR2 is SVGAGI. This CDR3 is CASSPGQGAGQPQHF. DNA of the CDR3: TGTGCCAGCAGCCCCGGACAGGGGGCAGGTCAGCCCCAGCATTTT.

A few counts support this clonotype. The rearrangement links TRBV7-2 to TRBJ2-1; D uncertain. The germline CDR1 and CDR2 sequences are SGHTA and FQGNSA. V was pared by 1 base and J by 3 bases, with 10 bases between. The CDR3 runs to 15 residues. CDR3 in DNA: TGTGCCAGCAGCTTAGGCCCGACCTACTACAATGAGCAGTTCTTC. This gives the protein CASSLGPTYYNEQFF.

This clonotype was observed a handful of times. The gene calls are TRBV20-1 and TRBJ1-1; 7 bases fit TRBD1. There are 12 residues in the CDR3. Germline-derived CDR1 and CDR2 are DFQATT and SNEGSKA (reference sequence). V lost 6 bases, J lost 4 bases, and 5 bases stayed unmatched. CDR3 sequence reads: CSASDRVTEAFF. CDR3 nucleotide sequence: TGCAGTGCGTCTGACAGGGTCACTGAAGCTTTCTTT.

This chain connects TRBV12-5 to TRBJ2-6; 9 bases map to TRBD2. The V segment lost 1 base and the J segment 0 bases; nucleotides outside the gene matches: 4. Germline CDR1 is LGHNT and CDR2 is FRNRAP. The CDR3 spans 18 residues. CDR3 coding DNA: TGTGCTAGTGGTTTGGGACTAGCGGAATACTCTGGGGCCAACGTCCTGACTTTC. Its protein product is CASGLGLAEYSGANVLTF.